This T cell receptor beta chain was sequenced during a study of tumor and adjacent non-tumor tissue in lung cancer. No cell sorting was done before RNA was extracted from the tissue. This non-tumor lung sample came from over 3 cm beyond the tumor edge. A modified ARM-PCR protocol with three rounds of nested PCR amplified TCRbeta. From the multiplex PCR reads, TCRdb called clonotypes with MiXCR, one entry per CDR3 protein. The table includes around 80,000 distinct CDR3 sequences, over 60% detected once. As for this clonotype: A read error may produce the germline difference seen at one junction end.

The CDR3 is 15 residues long. Germline values: CDR1 MNHEY, CDR2 SVGEGT. The sequence came from a man aged 70-80 years with non-small cell lung cancer. The specimen was distant non-tumor lung tissue. V usage is TRBV6-2 or TRBV6-3 and J usage is TRBJ2-7; 7 bases match TRBD1. The CDR3 sequence: CASSLDRVKNYELYF. The CDR3 nucleotides read TGTGCCAGCAGTCTAGACAGGGTAAAAAACTACGAGCTGTACTTC.